These 20 T cell receptor beta chains share one sample of origin, sequenced in a study of T cell repertoires in cytomegalovirus infection. MiXCR, run by TCRdb on the reads, gives a single entry per CDR3 protein. The sample comprises around 740,000 distinct CDR3 sequences, 35% of which are singletons, and roughly 2.9% rests with the top ten. Sequenced: PBMCs. All receptors come from a human donor in good health (CMV status not recorded). Some clones in this sample may be carry-over from other donors' samples.

The rearrangement joins TRBV28 to TRBJ1-2; D might be TRBD1 (6 bases). With 3 bases removed from V and 4 bases from J, the gap between germline ends came to 24 bases. This CDR3 is 18 amino acids long. Per germline, CDR1 MDHEN and CDR2 SYDVKM. Here the CDR3 DNA reads TGTGCCAGCAGTTTCGCCCGCGCAGGGGTAAGCGGTGGCTATGGCTACACCTTC. Protein: CASSFARAGVSGGYGYTF.

This clonotype has a handful of counts. The rearrangement uses TRBV7-8 and TRBJ2-7; the match to TRBD2 covers 7 bases. J gave up 2 bases and V 3 bases, and 10 bases lay outside the gene matches. Germline V gene data show CDR1 as SGHVS and CDR2 as FQNEAQ. The CDR3 runs 16 residues. The chain's CDR3 is CASSLGGEGLAYEQYF. The CDR3 nucleotides are TGTGCCAGCAGCTTGGGAGGGGAAGGCCTAGCCTACGAGCAGTACTTC.

This clonotype was detected only a few times. The rearrangement uses TRBV27 and TRBJ2-1; D possibly corresponds to TRBD2 (6 bases). V was trimmed by 8 bases and J by 1 base, leaving 12 bases between them. This CDR3 spans 14 amino acids. The V gene's germline CDR1 is MNHEY and CDR2 SMNVEV (reference sequence). CDR3 sequence reads: CASGFGGSYNEQFF. The CDR3 DNA follows: TGTGCCAGCGGATTCGGGGGATCCTACAATGAGCAGTTCTTC.

The rearrangement joins TRBV19 to TRBJ1-5; no clear D. Germline CDR1 LNHDA, CDR2 SQIVND (reference sequence). The CDR3 runs to 15 residues. V was shortened by 6 bases and J by 1 base, with 13 bases between the two germline ends. CDR3 bases: TGTGCCAGTAGGTGGGAGGCCAGCAGCAATCAGCCCCAGCATTTT. Translating gives CASRWEASSNQPQHF.

The rearrangement joins TRBV11-1 to TRBJ2-5; D gene unclear. The V gene's germline CDR1 is SGHAT and CDR2 FQDESV (reference sequence). CDR3 size: 13 residues. V dropped 0 bases and J dropped 4 bases, with 6 bases sitting between them. The CDR3 DNA is TGTGCCAGCAGCTTAGCGGTCAGAGAGACCCAGTACTTC. Its translation: CASSLAVRETQYF.

This clonotype was counted between two and nine times. For the CDR3, the DNA is TGTGCCAGCAGGTCCGGGACAGGGTTGGAGACCCAGTACTTC. Its translation: CASRSGTGLETQYF. The chain is built from TRBV6-5 and TRBJ2-5, with 9 bases aligning to TRBD1. The germline V gene has CDR1 MNHEY and CDR2 SVGAGI. The V and J ends lost 6 bases and 5 bases, in that order; junction bases with no gene match: 7. This CDR3 comprises 14 residues.

Comment on this clonotype: It is likely a read error, because the conserved phenylalanine at the end of the CDR3 is missing. The chain has TRBV19 and TRBJ2-6; the match to TRBD2 covers 7 bases. Per the germline V gene, CDR1 is LNHDA and CDR2 is SQIVND (reference sequence). The CDR3 spans 15 residues. The ends lost 5 bases at V and 2 bases at J; junction bases unmatched: 3. In DNA form, the CDR3 reads TGTGCCAGTAGTGCGGGAGAAGCTGGGGCCAACGTCCTGACTTTA. It yields the protein CASSAGEAGANVLTL.

This clonotype appeared a few times. This rearrangement joins TRBV9 to TRBJ1-4, with 9 nucleotides matching TRBD1. Germline lookup yields CDR1 SGDLS and CDR2 YYNGEE. There are 15 residues in the CDR3. The ends lost 3 bases at V and 8 bases at J; junction bases unmatched: 8. The CDR3 reads CASSEGQGIIEKLFF. DNA for the CDR3: TGTGCCAGCAGCGAAGGACAGGGGATCATAGAAAAACTGTTTTTT.

This clonotype was recorded a few times. The CDR3 DNA sequence: TGTGCCAGCAGCGCTACAGAAGACCGGGGGGAGGCTTTCTTT. Its translation: CASSATEDRGEAFF. The chain joins TRBV7-9 to TRBJ1-1, with D possibly being TRBD1 (5 bases). The CDR3 runs 14 residues. Germline CDR1 is SEHNR and CDR2 is FQNEAQ (reference sequence). V shed 5 bases and J shed 11 bases, with 21 bases lying between them.

This chain links TRBV11-3 with TRBJ1-5; perhaps TRBD1 as D (6 bases). V lost 5 bases and J lost 0, with 23 bases in between. CDR3 length: 19 amino acids. Germline CDR1 reads SGHNT; CDR2 reads YENEEA. The CDR3 DNA reads as TGTGCCAGCAGCCCCCGGACAGACGAACTTTACTATAGCAATCAGCCCCAGCATTTT. This gives the protein CASSPRTDELYYSNQPQHF. The full variable domain, completed using reference TRBV11-3 and TRBJ1-5, is EAGVVQSPRYKIIEKKQPVAFWCNPISGHNTLYWYLQNLGQGPELLIRYENEEAVDDSQLPKDRFSAERLKGVDSTLKIQPAELGDSAVYLCASSPRTDELYYSNQPQHFGDGTRLSIL.

Many counts were recorded for this clonotype. The chain uses TRBV7-2 and TRBJ2-7; maybe TRBD1 (6 bases). CDR3 length equals 14 residues. The germline CDR1 and CDR2 sequences are SGHTA and FQGNSA. Trimming removed 2 bases from V and 6 bases from J, with 14 bases in between. The CDR3 nucleotides are TGTGCCAGCAGCTTAAGCGCAGGGGCCACCGAGCAGTACTTC. As protein: CASSLSAGATEQYF.

The chain is built from TRBV7-9 and TRBJ2-7; tentatively, D is TRBD2 (6 bases). The CDR3 has 17 amino acids. The germline gives CDR1 SEHNR, CDR2 FQNEAQ (reference sequence). V lost 5 bases and J lost 4, with 24 bases in between. As DNA, the CDR3 is TGTGCCAGCAGCAGGCTGACCGGGACTCATCGCCCGTACGAGCAGTACTTC. Its protein product is CASSRLTGTHRPYEQYF. Full variable domain (outside the CDR3, taken from reference TRBV7-9 and TRBJ2-7): DTGVSQNPRHKITKRGQNVTFRCDPISEHNRLYWYRQTLGQGPEFLTYFQNEAQLEKSRLLSDRFSAERPKGSFSTLEIQRTEQGDSAMYLCASSRLTGTHRPYEQYFGPGTRLTVT.

The V and J genes are TRBV7-6 and TRBJ1-6; D not resolved. The V end lost 5 bases, the J end lost 6 bases, and 11 bases lay between the germline ends. The CDR3 is made up of 14 amino acids. Germline V gives CDR1 SGHVS, CDR2 FNYEAQ. CDR3 coding DNA: TGTGCCAGCAGCCCGCGGGGAGCTAATTCACCCCTCCACTTT. Translated, it gives CASSPRGANSPLHF.

This clonotype has ten or more counts. The rearrangement uses TRBV4-1 and TRBJ2-7; D is perhaps TRBD2 (6 bases). The CDR3 sequence is 12 residues long. V was clipped by 4 bases and J by 6 bases, with 10 bases between them. Germline V gives CDR1 MGHRA, CDR2 YSYEKL. Here the CDR3 reads CASSRAGGEQYF. The CDR3 DNA reads TGCGCCAGCAGCCGAGCGGGCGGCGAGCAGTACTTC.

The J gene is TRBJ1-1, the V gene TRBV28; D possibly corresponds to TRBD1 (6 bases). From germline, CDR1 is MDHEN and CDR2 SYDVKM. The V end lost 3 bases, the J end lost 3 bases, and 20 bases lay between the germline ends. The CDR3 sequence is 17 residues long. CDR3 nucleotide sequence: TGTGCCAGCAGTTTGCCCCTTCTGAGGGAGGGGGACACTGAAGCTTTCTTT. This sequence encodes CASSLPLLREGDTEAFF. Combining the CDR3 with reference TRBV28 and TRBJ1-1 gives the whole variable domain DVKVTQSSRYLVKRTGEKVFLECVQDMDHENMFWYRQDPGLGLRLIYFSYDVKMKEKGDIPEGYSVSREKKERFSLILESASTNQTSMYLCASSLPLLREGDTEAFFGQGTRLTVV.

About this clonotype: A much bigger clone sits one base away, suggesting this may be a read error. The chain couples TRBV7-2 to TRBJ2-3; 9 positions agree with TRBD1. The CDR3 totals 16 residues. The V and J ends lost 5 bases and 6 bases, in that order; junction bases with no gene match: 12. Germline CDR1 reads SGHTA; CDR2 reads FQGNSA. CDR3 region: CASSHLDGQGTDTQYF. Here the CDR3 DNA reads TGTGCCAGCAGCCACCTAGACGGACAGGGGACGGATACGCAGTATTTT.

This clonotype is categorized as medium-sized. The rearrangement joins TRBV6-4 to TRBJ2-3, with 9 bases fitting TRBD2. CDR3 length: 15 amino acids. J lost 1 base, V lost 1 base, and 0 bases had no gene match. CDR1 is MRHNA, CDR2 SNTAGT, per germline. CDR3 DNA: TGTGCCAGCAGTGACTTAGCGGGGGGCACAGATACGCAGTATTTT. Translation gives CASSDLAGGTDTQYF.

The chain employs TRBV5-1 and TRBJ2-2, with a tentative D call TRBD2 (6 bases). Trimming removed 0 bases at V and 1 base at J, with 10 bases between. The germline V gene has CDR1 SGHRS and CDR2 YFSETQ. The CDR3 runs 16 residues. In nucleotides, the CDR3 is TGCGCCAGCAGCTTGGATAGCGGACGGAACACCGGGGAGCTGTTTTTT. It yields the protein CASSLDSGRNTGELFF.

This clonotype was picked up many times. The chain couples TRBV12-3 or TRBV12-4 to TRBJ2-2, with a weak D call TRBD2 (6 bases). V was trimmed by 5 bases and J by 4 bases, leaving 11 bases between them. The CDR3 runs 14 residues. The CDR3, as DNA: TGTGCCAGCAGTCCGGGACTTCGCACCGGGGAGCTGTTTTTT. Its translation: CASSPGLRTGELFF.

CDR3 sequence reads: CASRREQGNIQYF. CDR3 nucleotides: TGCGCCAGCAGAAGGGAACAGGGAAACATTCAGTACTTC. The chain recombines TRBV5-1 with TRBJ2-4; the D gene is possibly TRBD1 (6 bases). V was clipped by 5 bases and J by 6 bases, with 12 bases between them. This CDR3 is 13 amino acids long. Germline loops: CDR1 SGHRS, CDR2 YFSETQ.